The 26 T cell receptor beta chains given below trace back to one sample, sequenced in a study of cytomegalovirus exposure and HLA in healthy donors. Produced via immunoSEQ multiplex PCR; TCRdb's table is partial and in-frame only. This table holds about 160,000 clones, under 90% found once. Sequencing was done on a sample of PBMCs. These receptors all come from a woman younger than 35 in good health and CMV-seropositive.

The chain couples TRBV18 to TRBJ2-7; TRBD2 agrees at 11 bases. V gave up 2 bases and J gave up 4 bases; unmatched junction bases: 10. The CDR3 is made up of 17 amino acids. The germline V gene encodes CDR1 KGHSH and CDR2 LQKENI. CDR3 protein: CASSPRRLAGGLYEQYF. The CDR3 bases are TGTGCCAGCTCACCAAGGAGGCTAGCGGGAGGTTTATACGAGCAGTACTTC.

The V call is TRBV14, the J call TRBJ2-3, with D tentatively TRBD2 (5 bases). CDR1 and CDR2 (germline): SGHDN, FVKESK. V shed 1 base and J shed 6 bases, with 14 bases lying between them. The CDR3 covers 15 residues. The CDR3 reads CASSQVWASGDTQYF. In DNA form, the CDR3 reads TGTGCCAGCAGCCAAGTCTGGGCTTCGGGGGATACGCAGTATTTT.

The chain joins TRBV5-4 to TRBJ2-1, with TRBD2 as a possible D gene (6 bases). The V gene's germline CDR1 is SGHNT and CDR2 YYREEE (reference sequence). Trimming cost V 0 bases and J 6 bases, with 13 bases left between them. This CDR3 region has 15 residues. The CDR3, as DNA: TGTGCCAGCAGCTTGGCTCCGGGAGTGGGCAATGAGCAGTTCTTC. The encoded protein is CASSLAPGVGNEQFF.

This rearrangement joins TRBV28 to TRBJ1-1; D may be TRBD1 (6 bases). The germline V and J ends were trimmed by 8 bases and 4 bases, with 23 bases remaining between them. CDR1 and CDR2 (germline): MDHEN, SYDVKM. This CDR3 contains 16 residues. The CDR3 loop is CASLQGPWVDRTEAFF. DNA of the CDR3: TGTGCCAGCTTGCAGGGGCCTTGGGTGGACCGCACTGAAGCTTTCTTT.

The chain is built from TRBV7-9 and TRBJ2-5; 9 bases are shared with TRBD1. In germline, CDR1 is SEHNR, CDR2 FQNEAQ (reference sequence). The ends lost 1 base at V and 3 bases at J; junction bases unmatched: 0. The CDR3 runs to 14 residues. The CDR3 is CASSLGTGEETQYF. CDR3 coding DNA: TGTGCCAGCAGCTTAGGGACAGGGGAAGAGACCCAGTACTTC.

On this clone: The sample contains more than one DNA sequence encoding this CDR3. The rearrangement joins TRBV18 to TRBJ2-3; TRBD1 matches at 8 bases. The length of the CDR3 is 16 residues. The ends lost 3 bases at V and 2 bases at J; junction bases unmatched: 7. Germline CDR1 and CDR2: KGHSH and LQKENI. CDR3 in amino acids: CASSPLGQGATDTQYF. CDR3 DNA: TGTGCCAGCTCACCTTTGGGGCAGGGGGCCACAGATACGCAGTATTTT.

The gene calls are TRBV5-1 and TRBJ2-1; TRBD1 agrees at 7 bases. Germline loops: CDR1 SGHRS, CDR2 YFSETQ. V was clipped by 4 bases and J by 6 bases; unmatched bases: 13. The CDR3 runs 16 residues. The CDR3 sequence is CASSGDGRQGSNEQFF. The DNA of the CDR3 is TGCGCCAGCAGCGGCGATGGGAGACAGGGATCCAATGAGCAGTTCTTC. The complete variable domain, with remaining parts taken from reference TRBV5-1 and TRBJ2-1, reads KAGVTQTPRYLIKTRGQQVTLSCSPISGHRSVSWYQQTPGQGLQFLFEYFSETQRNKGNFPGRFSGRQFSNSRSEMNVSTLELGDSALYLCASSGDGRQGSNEQFFGPGTRLTVL.

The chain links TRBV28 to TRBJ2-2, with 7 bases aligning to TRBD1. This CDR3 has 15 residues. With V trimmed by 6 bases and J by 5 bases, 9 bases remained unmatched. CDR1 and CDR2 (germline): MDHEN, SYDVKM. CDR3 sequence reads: CASRSDRVRTGELFF. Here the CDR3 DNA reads TGTGCCAGCAGATCAGACAGGGTCCGTACCGGGGAGCTGTTTTTT.

CDR3 region: CASSRSQGPRNQPQHF. The CDR3 DNA reads as TGCGCCAGCAGCCGTTCACAGGGGCCCCGCAATCAGCCCCAGCATTTT. The chain carries TRBV4-1 and TRBJ1-5; 7 nucleotides align to TRBD1. CDR3 length: 16 residues. Germline V CDR1 and CDR2: MGHRA, YSYEKL. The junction had 8 bases not matched to a gene; V was cut back by 4 bases and J by 2 bases.

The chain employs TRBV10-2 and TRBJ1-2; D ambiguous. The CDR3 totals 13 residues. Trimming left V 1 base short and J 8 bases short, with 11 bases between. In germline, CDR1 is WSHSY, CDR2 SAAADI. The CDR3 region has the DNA TGCGCCAGCAGTGAGTTGCCGGGTTCCGGCTACACCTTC. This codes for CASSELPGSGYTF.

The CDR3: CASSLLTGQPQHF. The CDR3 bases are TGTGCCAGCAGCTTATTAACGGGTCAGCCCCAGCATTTT. This chain connects TRBV7-2 to TRBJ1-5; D not certain. Germline V gives CDR1 SGHTA, CDR2 FQGNSA. There are 13 residues in the CDR3. Trimming cost V 2 bases and J 6 bases, with 8 bases left between them.

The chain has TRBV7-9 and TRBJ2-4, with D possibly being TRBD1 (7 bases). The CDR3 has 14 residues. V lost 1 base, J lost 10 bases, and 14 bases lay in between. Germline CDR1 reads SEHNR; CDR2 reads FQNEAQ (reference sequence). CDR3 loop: CASSLGQGLPIQYF. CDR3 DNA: TGTGCCAGCAGCTTAGGACAGGGACTCCCTATTCAGTACTTC.

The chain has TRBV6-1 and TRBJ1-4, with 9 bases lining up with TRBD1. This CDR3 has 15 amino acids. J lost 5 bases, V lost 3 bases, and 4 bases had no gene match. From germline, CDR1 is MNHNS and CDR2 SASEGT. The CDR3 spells CASSDAGQGNEKLFF. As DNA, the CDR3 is TGTGCCAGCAGTGATGCAGGACAGGGGAATGAAAAACTGTTTTTT.

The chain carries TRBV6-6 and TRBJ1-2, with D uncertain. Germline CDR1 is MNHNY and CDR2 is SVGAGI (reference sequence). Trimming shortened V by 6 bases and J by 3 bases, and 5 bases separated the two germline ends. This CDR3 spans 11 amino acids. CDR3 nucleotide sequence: TGTGCCAGCAGCCCTTACTATGGCTACACCTTC. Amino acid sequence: CASSPYYGYTF.

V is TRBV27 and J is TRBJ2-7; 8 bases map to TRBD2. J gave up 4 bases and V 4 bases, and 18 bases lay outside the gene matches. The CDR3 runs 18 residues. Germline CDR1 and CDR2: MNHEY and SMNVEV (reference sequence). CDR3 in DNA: TGTGCCAGCAGTTCGCCCAGGTGGAGGCGGCGGGAGGTTTACGAGCAGTACTTC. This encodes CASSSPRWRRREVYEQYF.

CDR3 nucleotides: TGCGCCAGCAGCTTGACAGTGATCGGCACTGAAGCTTTCTTT. This encodes CASSLTVIGTEAFF. The chain joins TRBV5-1 to TRBJ1-1; D uncertain. Trimming removed 1 base from V and 4 bases from J, with 11 bases in between. Germline V gene lookup returns CDR1 SGHRS and CDR2 YFSETQ. The CDR3 contains 14 residues.

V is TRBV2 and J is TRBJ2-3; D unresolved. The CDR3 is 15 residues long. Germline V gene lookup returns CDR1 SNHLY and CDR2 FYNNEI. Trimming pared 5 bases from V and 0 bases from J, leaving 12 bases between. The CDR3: CASSPVTASTDTQYF. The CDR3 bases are TGTGCCAGCAGTCCCGTAACAGCAAGCACAGATACGCAGTATTTT.

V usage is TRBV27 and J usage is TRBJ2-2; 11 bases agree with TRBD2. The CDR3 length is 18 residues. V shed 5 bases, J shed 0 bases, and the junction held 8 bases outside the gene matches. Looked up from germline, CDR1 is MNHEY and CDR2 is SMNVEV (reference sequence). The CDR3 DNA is TGTGCCAGCAGTCGACCCGGGACTAGCGGCTCGAACACCGGGGAGCTGTTTTTT. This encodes CASSRPGTSGSNTGELFF.

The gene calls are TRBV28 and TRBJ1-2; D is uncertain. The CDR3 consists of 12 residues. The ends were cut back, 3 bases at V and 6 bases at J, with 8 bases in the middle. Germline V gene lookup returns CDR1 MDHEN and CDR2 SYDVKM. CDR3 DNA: TGTGCCAGCAGTTTGTGGCTCGATGGCTACACCTTC. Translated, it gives CASSLWLDGYTF.

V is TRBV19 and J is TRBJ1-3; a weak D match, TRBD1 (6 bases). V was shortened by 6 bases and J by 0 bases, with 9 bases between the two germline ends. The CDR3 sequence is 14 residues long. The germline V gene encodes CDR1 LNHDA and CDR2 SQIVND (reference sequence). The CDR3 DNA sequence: TGTGCCAGTAGCACAGGGAGCTCTGGAAACACCATATATTTT. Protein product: CASSTGSSGNTIYF.

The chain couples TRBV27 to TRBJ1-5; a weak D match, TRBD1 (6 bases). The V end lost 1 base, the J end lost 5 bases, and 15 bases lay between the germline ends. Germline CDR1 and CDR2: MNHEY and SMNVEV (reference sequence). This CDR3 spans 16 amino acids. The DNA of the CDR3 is TGTGCCAGCAGTTTATTTGGGACAACTCTCCATCAGCCCCAGCATTTT. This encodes CASSLFGTTLHQPQHF.

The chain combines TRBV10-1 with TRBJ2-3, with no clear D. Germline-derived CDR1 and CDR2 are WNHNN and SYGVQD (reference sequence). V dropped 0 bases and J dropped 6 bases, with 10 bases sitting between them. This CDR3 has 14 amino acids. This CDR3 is CASSESLVSDTQYF. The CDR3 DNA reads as TGCGCCAGCAGTGAGTCGTTGGTTAGTGATACGCAGTATTTT.

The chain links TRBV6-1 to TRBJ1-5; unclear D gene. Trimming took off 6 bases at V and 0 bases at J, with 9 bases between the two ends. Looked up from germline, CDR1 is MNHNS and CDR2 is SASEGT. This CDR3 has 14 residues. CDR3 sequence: CASSGVNSNQPQHF. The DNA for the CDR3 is TGTGCCAGCAGCGGGGTCAATAGCAATCAGCCCCAGCATTTT.

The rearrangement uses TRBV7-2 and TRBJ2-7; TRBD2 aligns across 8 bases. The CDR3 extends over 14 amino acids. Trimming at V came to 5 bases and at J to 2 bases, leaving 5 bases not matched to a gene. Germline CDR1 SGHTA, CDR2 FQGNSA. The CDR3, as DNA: TGTGCCAGCAGCGCCACTAGCGGAACCTACGAGCAGTACTTC. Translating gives CASSATSGTYEQYF. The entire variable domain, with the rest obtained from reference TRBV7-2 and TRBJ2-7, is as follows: GAGVSQSPSNKVTEKGKDVELRCDPISGHTALYWYRQSLGQGLEFLIYFQGNSAPDKSGLPSDRFSAERTGGSVSTLTIQRTQQEDSAVYLCASSATSGTYEQYFGPGTRLTVT.

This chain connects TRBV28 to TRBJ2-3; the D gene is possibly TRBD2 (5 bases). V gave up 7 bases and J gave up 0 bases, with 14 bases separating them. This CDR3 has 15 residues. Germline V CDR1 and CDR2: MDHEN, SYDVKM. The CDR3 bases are TGTGCCAGCACTCTTCTGGCGGGTAGCACAGATACGCAGTATTTT. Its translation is CASTLLAGSTDTQYF.

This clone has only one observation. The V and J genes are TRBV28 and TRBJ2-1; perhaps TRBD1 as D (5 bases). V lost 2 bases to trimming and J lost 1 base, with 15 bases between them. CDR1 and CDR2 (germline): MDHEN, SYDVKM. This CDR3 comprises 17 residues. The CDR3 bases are TGTGCCAGCAGTTTAGGGGCTCAGTACCTATCCTACAATGAGCAGTTCTTC. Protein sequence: CASSLGAQYLSYNEQFF.